At least ten counts were recorded for the clone carrying this T cell receptor (beta chain). The data were obtained in a study of regulatory T cells in long-lasting Graves disease. This sample's time point: persistent/refractory GD, antithyroid drugs over 5 years with positive TRAb. TCR sequences were obtained from RNA taken from PBMCs. Diagnoses of Graves' disease were made by American Thyroid Association guidelines. Losses at the gene ends were 4 bases for V and 6 bases for J; bases not matched to a gene: 9. CDR1 and CDR2 from the germline V gene are MNHEY and SVGAGI. This CDR3 comprises 14 residues. Arm-PCR with iRepertoire HTBI primers amplified the CDR3 regions for these TCR beta libraries. TCRdb processed the multiplex PCR reads anew with MiXCR; each CDR3 protein has one entry. There are roughly 400,000 distinct CDR3 sequences in the sample; roughly 20% occur only once, and around 21% lies in the top ten.

This specimen was peripheral blood mononuclear cells (PBMCs), taken when the disease was refractory, from a patient treated with antithyroid drugs. The sequence derives from a female donor with Graves disease. The chain is built from TRBV6-5 and TRBJ2-7; 7 nucleotides align to TRBD1. The DNA of the CDR3 is TGTGCCAGCAGTTCGGGCAGGGGGTCCGCCGAGCAGTACTTC. Protein sequence: CASSSGRGSAEQYF.